The 11 T cell receptor beta chains reported below all come from one sample, sequenced in a study of cytomegalovirus exposure and HLA in healthy donors. Researchers ran the PCR with 60 Vbeta and 13 Jbeta primers. The table came from immunoSEQ multiplex PCR; TCRdb's copy has only in-frame clones and leaves some out. The data contain 100,000 or so clones, roughly 80% of them singletons. The sample consisted of PBMCs. The receptors originated from a woman in her forties in good health and CMV-seropositive.

The chain links TRBV2 to TRBJ1-3; tentatively, D is TRBD1 (5 bases). This CDR3 comprises 15 residues. V was shortened by 0 bases and J by 1 base, with 7 bases between the two germline ends. CDR1 SNHLY and CDR2 FYNNEI come from the germline V gene. DNA for the CDR3: TGTGCCAGCAGTGAAGCTCCAGGGTCTGGAAACACCATATATTTT. This encodes CASSEAPGSGNTIYF.

The chain joins TRBV7-9 to TRBJ2-1; D remains ambiguous. Germline CDR1 is SEHNR and CDR2 is FQNEAQ (reference sequence). Trimming cost V 5 bases and J 8 bases, with 10 bases left between them. The CDR3 runs to 12 residues. The CDR3 DNA follows: TGTGCCAGCAGCCCCCCCAGCGATGAGCAGTTCTTC. Translated, it gives CASSPPSDEQFF.

This clone was seen only a few times. This sequence joins TRBV27 and TRBJ1-2; unclear D gene. The CDR3 is 13 residues long. V was shortened by 5 bases and J by 4 bases, with 11 bases between the two germline ends. Germline CDR1 is MNHEY and CDR2 is SMNVEV (reference sequence). This chain's CDR3 is CASSKARRYGYTF. The CDR3 DNA reads as TGTGCCAGCAGTAAGGCGAGGCGCTATGGCTACACCTTC.

The chain employs TRBV5-1 and TRBJ2-5; D is unresolved. V dropped 0 bases and J dropped 5 bases, with 11 bases sitting between them. This CDR3 is 14 amino acids long. CDR1 and CDR2 (germline): SGHRS, YFSETQ. CDR3 nucleotides: TGCGCCAGCAGCTTGGGAGGTCGTGGTGAGACCCAGTACTTC. Its translation: CASSLGGRGETQYF.

This clone was observed once. V usage is TRBV4-1 and J usage is TRBJ1-4; D is uncertain. The CDR3 runs to 14 residues. Trimming shortened V by 4 bases and J by 5 bases, and 11 bases separated the two germline ends. CDR1 is MGHRA, CDR2 YSYEKL, per germline. The CDR3 region has the DNA TGCGCCAGCAGCCGGGAGACCCTAAATGAAAAACTGTTTTTT. Translating it yields CASSRETLNEKLFF.

This chain joins TRBV11-2 and TRBJ1-4, with 9 bases aligning to TRBD1. Trimming removed 7 bases from V and 8 bases from J; junction bases left unmatched: 11. The CDR3 has 15 amino acids. The germline gives CDR1 SGHAT, CDR2 FQNNGV. This chain's CDR3 is CASTGGQGKREKLFF. The CDR3 DNA reads as TGTGCCAGCACCGGAGGACAGGGGAAAAGGGAAAAACTGTTTTTT.

J is TRBJ2-5 and V is TRBV11-2; 11 bases agree with TRBD2. Per germline, CDR1 SGHAT and CDR2 FQNNGV. The junction had 6 bases not matched to a gene; V was cut back by 5 bases and J by 4 bases. The CDR3 consists of 15 residues. This chain's CDR3 is CASSQLAGAGETQYF. The CDR3 DNA sequence: TGTGCCAGCAGCCAACTAGCGGGAGCGGGAGAGACCCAGTACTTC.

The genes are TRBV29-1 and TRBJ1-1; D perhaps matches TRBD1 (5 bases). CDR1 is SQVTM and CDR2 is ANQGSEA in the germline V gene. The V gene lost 3 bases and the J gene lost 1 base, with 9 bases spanning the gap. The CDR3 consists of 13 residues. The CDR3 DNA reads TGCAGCGTTGAGGGGGGGACGAACACTGAAGCTTTCTTT. Residues: CSVEGGTNTEAFF.

The chain links TRBV9 to TRBJ1-4; no reliable D call. Trimming took off 0 bases at V and 8 bases at J, with 11 bases between the two ends. CDR1 and CDR2 (germline): SGDLS, YYNGEE. The CDR3 contains 14 residues. Here the CDR3 reads CASSVVVGLEKLFF. CDR3 bases: TGTGCCAGCAGCGTAGTAGTGGGCCTAGAAAAACTGTTTTTT.

This chain connects TRBV28 to TRBJ2-1; TRBD2 matches 7 bases. The V gene end was trimmed by 5 bases and the J gene end by 12 bases; junction bases not matched to a gene: 19. The CDR3 length is 16 residues. In germline, CDR1 is MDHEN, CDR2 SYDVKM. In nucleotides, the CDR3 is TGTGCCAGCAGTACCTCGACTAGCTTATTTTCGGTTGGGCAGTTCTTC. This sequence encodes CASSTSTSLFSVGQFF.

V usage is TRBV28 and J usage is TRBJ2-7; 16 bases align to TRBD2. Germline V gene lookup returns CDR1 MDHEN and CDR2 SYDVKM. The ends lost 1 base at V and 2 bases at J; junction bases unmatched: 11. This CDR3 comprises 20 residues. The CDR3, as DNA: TGTGCCAGCAGTTTATACGGGACTAGCGGGGGGGTGGACCTAACCTACGAGCAGTACTTC. Translated: CASSLYGTSGGVDLTYEQYF.